This T cell receptor (beta chain) emerged from a study of T cell changes during pregnancy in multiple sclerosis. Germline V gives CDR1 LGHNA, CDR2 YSLEER. The CDR3 covers 15 residues. Trimming removed 1 base from V and 2 bases from J, with 12 bases in between. Assay: immunoSEQ multiplex PCR; the TCRdb copy retains only in-frame clones and omits some. The sample lists approximately 59,000 clones; roughly 89% were seen once. The sample consisted of peripheral blood, taken in the third trimester of pregnancy. The receptor was derived from a female donor in good health, enrolled as a control in a pregnancy study. The chain carries TRBV4-3 and TRBJ2-7; the D gene is possibly TRBD1 (6 bases). The CDR3 region has the DNA TGCGCCAGCAGCCAAGTAGGGGGAGACCCCTACGAGCAGTACTTC. As protein: CASSQVGGDPYEQYF.